This passage covers 6 T cell receptor beta chains from one sample sequenced in a study of shared clonotypes between healthy human individuals. Profiled with immunoSEQ multiplex PCR; TCRdb holds only in-frame clones, not every one. The data contain some 2.3 million clones, approximately 93% of them singletons. The sequencing input was naive CD4+ T cells from PBMCs. Subset specified: CD45RA+ positively selected. The source of these receptors is a man younger than 30 in good health. Some clones in this sample may be carry-over from other donors' samples.

This sequence joins TRBV28 and TRBJ2-1; 12 nucleotides align to TRBD2. The CDR3 is 18 amino acids. Germline CDR1 and CDR2: MDHEN and SYDVKM. V dropped 6 bases and J dropped 7; count of bases not matched to a gene: 16. CDR3 sequence: CASSRRHLTSGRWNEQFF. The CDR3 nucleotides read TGTGCCAGCAGCCGACGGCACCTGACTAGCGGGAGATGGAATGAGCAGTTCTTC.

This clone appeared once. V and J are TRBV15 and TRBJ2-7; the D gene is possibly TRBD1 (5 bases). The V gene lost 1 base and the J gene lost 7 bases, with 14 bases spanning the gap. Looked up from germline, CDR1 is LNHNV and CDR2 is YYDKDF (reference sequence). CDR3 length: 14 amino acids. The CDR3 spells CATSRGQGIAEQYF. For the CDR3, the DNA is TGTGCCACCAGCAGAGGTCAGGGTATCGCAGAGCAGTACTTC.

This clone was recorded a few times. This chain links TRBV28 with TRBJ1-1; a possible D gene is TRBD1 (5 bases). V lost 7 bases and J 0 bases, leaving 15 bases between the germline ends. The CDR3 is made up of 15 amino acids. The germline CDR1 and CDR2 sequences are MDHEN and SYDVKM. Here the CDR3 DNA reads TGTGCCAGCACTCTCTGGGGCGATATGAACACTGAAGCTTTCTTT. Its protein product is CASTLWGDMNTEAFF.

This rearrangement joins TRBV5-1 to TRBJ1-1, with unresolved D. The CDR3 is made up of 13 amino acids. The V end was cut by 4 bases, the J end by 6 bases, with 13 bases between. CDR1 and CDR2 from the germline V gene are SGHRS and YFSETQ. The CDR3 DNA follows: TGCGCCAGCAGCCGGCGGGCACTCGCTGAAGCTTTCTTT. Encoded protein: CASSRRALAEAFF.

The chain combines TRBV27 with TRBJ2-3; maybe TRBD2 (5 bases). The CDR3 totals 19 residues. Trimming removed 5 bases at V and 2 bases at J, with 26 bases between. The V gene's germline CDR1 is MNHEY and CDR2 SMNVEV (reference sequence). The chain's CDR3 is CASSPTPGGASGYTDTQYF. DNA for the CDR3: TGTGCCAGCAGTCCGACCCCAGGAGGTGCCTCCGGATACACAGATACGCAGTATTTT.

Points on this clone: The sample holds other DNA sequences that translate to the same CDR3. The rearrangement joins TRBV7-9 to TRBJ2-3; perhaps TRBD1 as D (5 bases). Trimming stripped 5 bases from V and 1 base from J, with 10 bases between. The CDR3 contains 14 residues. Germline V gene sequence: CDR1 SEHNR, CDR2 FQNEAQ (reference sequence). The CDR3 region is CASSTDRGTDTQYF. DNA for the CDR3: TGTGCCAGCAGCACCGACAGAGGCACAGATACGCAGTATTTT.